These T cell receptor beta chains were read from a single sample in a study of blood T cells in healthy people across ages. Each CDR3 protein gets one entry after TCRdb re-called the 5' RACE reads with MiXCR. The table includes about 730,000 distinct CDR3 sequences, around 40% detected once. What was sequenced was blood. These TCRs come from a woman aged 55-70 years in good health. The CDR3 runs from the conserved cysteine through the conserved F or W. D genes are given only for firm matches. Clone size is given for some rows only: seen once, a few or many times, or a class if the clone is expanded.

size	length	J	D	V	CDR3	DNA
.	15	TRBJ2-1	.	TRBV7-3	CASSLWPGGRDEQFF	TGTGCCAGCAGCTTATGGCCAGGGGGGAGGGATGAGCAGTTCTTC
.	14	TRBJ2-5	.	TRBV5-1	CASSSAGEFNEQYF	TGCGCCAGCAGCAGTGCAGGGGAGTTCAATGAGCAGTACTTC
.	15	TRBJ2-7	.	TRBV12-3/TRBV12-4	CASSLWGSSYNEQYF	TGTGCCAGCAGTTTATGGGGGAGCTCCTACAATGAGCAGTACTTC
few	19	TRBJ2-3	TRBD2	TRBV7-2	CASSFTGTSGSLGLDTQYF	TGTGCCAGCAGCTTTACGGGGACTAGCGGGAGTCTTGGGTTGGATACGCAGTATTTT
few	14	TRBJ2-1	.	TRBV12-3/TRBV12-4	CASSHGQQGYEQFF	TGTGCCAGCAGTCACGGACAACAGGGATATGAGCAGTTCTTC
.	16	TRBJ1-2	TRBD1	TRBV7-2	CASSSRTGLSLYGYTF	TGTGCCAGCAGCTCACGGACAGGGCTTTCCCTTTATGGCTACACCTTC
.	14	TRBJ1-4	TRBD1	TRBV24-1	CATNRDRKAEKLFF	TGTGCCACCAACCGGGACAGAAAAGCTGAAAAACTGTTTTTT
few	15	TRBJ2-3	.	TRBV20-1	CSATSRVGGTDTQYF	TGCAGTGCTACCAGTCGGGTGGGAGGCACAGATACGCAGTATTTT
once	14	TRBJ2-3	TRBD1	TRBV20-1	CSANRVAGGDTQYF	TGCAGTGCCAACAGAGTGGCAGGGGGAGATACGCAGTATTTT
.	13	TRBJ1-2	.	TRBV20-1	CSAREGRNYGYTF	TGCAGTGCCAGGGAGGGGCGTAACTATGGCTACACCTTC
once	16	TRBJ2-2	TRBD2	TRBV20-1	CSARISGGLYTGELFF	TGCAGTGCTAGAATTAGCGGGGGTCTTTACACCGGGGAGCTGTTTTTT
.	13	TRBJ1-1	.	TRBV7-3	CASSLNGYTEAFF	TGTGCCAGCAGCTTAAATGGTTACACTGAAGCTTTCTTT
.	12	TRBJ2-3	.	TRBV7-8	CASSLAAVTQYF	TGTGCCAGCAGCTTAGCGGCAGTCACGCAGTATTTT
many	14	TRBJ2-4	.	TRBV20-1	CSAHLPVAKNIQYF	TGCAGTGCTCATCTACCAGTAGCCAAAAACATTCAGTACTTC
many	13	TRBJ2-7	TRBD2	TRBV11-2	CASSLERGAPEYF	TGTGCCAGCAGCTTGGAGCGGGGGGCCCCTGAGTACTTC
few	16	TRBJ2-1	.	TRBV7-2	CASSLSGTDAYNEQFF	TGTGCCAGCAGCTTATCGGGGACCGACGCCTACAATGAGCAGTTCTTC
once	14	TRBJ2-5	.	TRBV12-3/TRBV12-4	CASRLISGQETQYF	TGTGCCAGCAGATTGATTAGTGGCCAAGAGACCCAGTACTTC
.	19	TRBJ2-1	TRBD2	TRBV20-1	CSANAGQGYETSGGNEQFF	TGCAGTGCAAACGCGGGACAGGGGTATGAGACTAGCGGGGGCAATGAGCAGTTCTTC
.	19	TRBJ2-4	TRBD2	TRBV3-1	CASSPGQGLAGVSENIQYF	TGTGCCAGCAGCCCAGGGCAAGGACTAGCGGGGGTATCGGAAAACATTCAGTACTTC
.	14	TRBJ1-1	TRBD1	TRBV3-1	CASSQGRQGAVAFF	TGTGCCAGCAGCCAAGGCCGACAGGGGGCTGTGGCTTTCTTT
many	13	TRBJ2-7	.	TRBV12-3/TRBV12-4	CASSLRGSYEQYF	TGTGCCAGCAGTTTGAGGGGTTCCTACGAGCAGTACTTC
.	11	TRBJ2-5	.	TRBV7-6	CASSYHETQYF	TGTGCCAGCAGCTACCATGAGACCCAGTACTTC
.	15	TRBJ2-7	TRBD2	TRBV4-2	CASSPSSGNVYEQYF	TGTGCCAGCAGTCCCTCTAGCGGGAATGTCTACGAGCAGTACTTC
.	14	TRBJ1-4	TRBD1	TRBV4-2	CASSPDRDNEKLFF	TGTGCCAGCAGCCCGGACAGGGATAATGAAAAACTGTTTTTT
.	15	TRBJ2-7	.	TRBV5-5	CASSLIGISSYEQYF	TGTGCCAGCAGCTTAATCGGGATTTCCTCCTACGAGCAGTACTTC
few	16	TRBJ2-1	TRBD2	TRBV6-5	CASSYQASGANNEQFF	TGTGCCAGCAGTTATCAGGCTAGCGGGGCTAACAATGAGCAGTTCTTC
.	20	TRBJ2-5	TRBD2	TRBV7-3	CARQGRRTSGTFGPQETQYF	TGTGCCAGACAAGGACGAAGGACTAGCGGGACCTTTGGCCCCCAAGAGACCCAGTACTTC
once	15	TRBJ1-1	.	TRBV5-1	CASSSGTGKVAEAFF	TGCGCCAGCAGCTCGGGAACAGGGAAAGTGGCTGAAGCTTTCTTT
.	14	TRBJ1-2	.	TRBV6-5	CASSDGPSGYGYTF	TGTGCCAGCAGTGACGGCCCCTCGGGCTATGGCTACACCTTC
many	13	TRBJ2-1	TRBD2	TRBV19	CASSSGGLAEQFF	TGTGCCAGTAGTTCGGGGGGACTAGCGGAGCAGTTCTTC
.	15	TRBJ1-5	TRBD1	TRBV7-2	CASSRYGTDNQPQHF	TGTGCCAGCAGCCGATATGGGACAGACAATCAGCCCCAGCATTTT
few	14	TRBJ1-1	TRBD1	TRBV7-9	CASRGTGGNTEAFF	TGTGCCAGCAGGGGGACAGGTGGGAACACTGAAGCTTTCTTT
.	15	TRBJ2-1	TRBD2	TRBV6-1	CASSEVAGGPGEQFF	TGTGCCAGCAGTGAAGTGGCGGGAGGGCCTGGAGAGCAGTTCTTC
few	14	TRBJ2-7	TRBD1	TRBV3-1	CASSQNSGQNEQYF	TGTGCCAGCAGCCAAAATTCGGGACAGAACGAGCAGTACTTC
.	15	TRBJ2-1	TRBD2	TRBV10-3	CAISGGLAGSDEQFF	TGTGCCATCAGTGGCGGACTAGCGGGAAGCGATGAGCAGTTCTTC
many	17	TRBJ2-1	.	TRBV28	CASSMPQVGALGNEQFF	TGTGCCAGCAGTATGCCCCAGGTTGGAGCTCTGGGCAATGAGCAGTTCTTC
.	10	TRBJ1-4	.	TRBV20-1	CSAPGEKLFF	TGCAGTGCCCCCGGAGAAAAACTGTTTTTT
few	16	TRBJ2-1	TRBD1	TRBV5-1	CASNMGDQTGGDEQFF	TGCGCCAGCAATATGGGGGATCAGACAGGGGGGGATGAGCAGTTCTTC
few	12	TRBJ2-7	.	TRBV20-1	CSAPNEAGELYF	TGCAGTGCTCCGAATGAGGCCGGGGAGCTGTACTTC
few	13	TRBJ2-1	.	TRBV9	CASSVEQFNEQFF	TGTGCCAGCAGCGTAGAACAGTTCAATGAGCAGTTCTTC
few	14	TRBJ1-4	.	TRBV12-3/TRBV12-4	CASSSDSVREKLFF	TGTGCCAGCAGTTCGGACAGCGTGCGAGAAAAACTGTTTTTT
few	13	TRBJ2-7	.	TRBV2	CASNKGPWDEQYF	TGTGCCAGCAATAAGGGACCTTGGGACGAGCAGTACTTC
.	13	TRBJ1-2	TRBD1	TRBV29-1	CSVRTGHNYGYTF	TGTAGCGTGAGGACAGGCCATAACTATGGCTACACCTTC
.	17	TRBJ1-6	.	TRBV27	CASSFSEGGTYNSPLHF	TGTGCCAGCAGTTTCAGCGAGGGGGGGACCTATAATTCACCCCTCCACTTT
.	14	TRBJ2-7	.	TRBV15	CATSRGQDPYEQYF	TGTGCCACCAGCAGAGGACAGGACCCCTACGAGCAGTACTTC
few	16	TRBJ1-1	TRBD1	TRBV4-1	CASSHLQGADSTEAFF	TGCGCCAGCAGCCATCTACAGGGGGCGGACAGCACTGAAGCTTTCTTT
.	15	TRBJ1-1	.	TRBV14	CASSQDLGVGTEAFF	TGTGCCAGCAGCCAAGATCTGGGGGTCGGCACTGAAGCTTTCTTT
few	16	TRBJ2-5	.	TRBV20-1	CSLRDLIWGTQETQYF	TGCAGTCTCCGGGACCTTATATGGGGGACCCAAGAGACCCAGTACTTC
few	15	TRBJ2-3	.	TRBV6-2/TRBV6-3	CASSGLAASTDTQYF	TGTGCCAGCAGTGGGTTAGCGGCTAGCACAGATACGCAGTATTTT
.	20	TRBJ2-2	TRBD2	TRBV3-1	CASSQKGRARDYTKRGELFF	TGTGCCAGCAGCCAAAAGGGAAGGGCCCGGGACTACACTAAGCGCGGGGAGCTGTTTTTT
.	18	TRBJ2-7	TRBD1	TRBV5-1	CASSLGILPGQGTYEQYF	TGCGCCAGCAGCTTGGGAATTTTACCGGGACAGGGGACCTACGAGCAGTACTTC